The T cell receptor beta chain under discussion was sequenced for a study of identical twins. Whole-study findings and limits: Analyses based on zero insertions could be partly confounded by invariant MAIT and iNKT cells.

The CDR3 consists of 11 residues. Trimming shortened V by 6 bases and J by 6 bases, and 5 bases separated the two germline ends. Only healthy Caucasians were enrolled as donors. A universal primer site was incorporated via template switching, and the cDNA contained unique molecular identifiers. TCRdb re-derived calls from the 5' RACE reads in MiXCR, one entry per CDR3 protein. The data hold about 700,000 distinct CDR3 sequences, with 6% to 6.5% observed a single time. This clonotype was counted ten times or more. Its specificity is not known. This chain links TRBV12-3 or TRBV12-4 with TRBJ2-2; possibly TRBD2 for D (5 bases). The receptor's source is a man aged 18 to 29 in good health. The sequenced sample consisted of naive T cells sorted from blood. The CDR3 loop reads CASREAGELFF. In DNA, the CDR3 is TGTGCCAGCAGGGAGGCCGGGGAGCTGTTTTTT.